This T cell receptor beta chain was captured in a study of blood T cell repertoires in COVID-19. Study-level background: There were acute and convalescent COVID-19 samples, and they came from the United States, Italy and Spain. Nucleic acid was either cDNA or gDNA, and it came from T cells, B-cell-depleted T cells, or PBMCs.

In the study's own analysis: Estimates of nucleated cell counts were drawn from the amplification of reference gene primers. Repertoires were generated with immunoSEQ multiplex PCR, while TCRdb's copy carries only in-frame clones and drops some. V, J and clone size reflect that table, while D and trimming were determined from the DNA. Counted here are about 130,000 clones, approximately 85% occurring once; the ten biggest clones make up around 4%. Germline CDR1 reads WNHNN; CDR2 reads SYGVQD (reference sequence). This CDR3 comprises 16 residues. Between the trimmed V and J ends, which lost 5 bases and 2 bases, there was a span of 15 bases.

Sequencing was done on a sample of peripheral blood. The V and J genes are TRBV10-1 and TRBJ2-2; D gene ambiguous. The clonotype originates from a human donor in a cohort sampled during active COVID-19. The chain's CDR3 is CASSPAGRINTGELFF. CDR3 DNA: TGCGCCAGCAGTCCGGCAGGAAGAATTAACACCGGGGAGCTGTTTTTT.